This entry features one T cell receptor (beta chain) sequence. Generated by immunoSEQ multiplex PCR, the TCRdb table keeps only in-frame clones and is missing some. The sample has about 64,000 clones; approximately 96% are singletons. The data were obtained in a study of T cell changes during pregnancy in multiple sclerosis. In germline, CDR1 is SGHRS, CDR2 YFSETQ. Deletions cut 0 bases from V and 5 bases from J, with 9 bases between. The CDR3 spans 13 residues. This receptor was identified in a female donor with multiple sclerosis, enrolled in a pregnancy study. The V gene is TRBV5-1, the J gene TRBJ2-7, with D unclear. Sequenced here: CD8+ T cells from peripheral blood mononuclear cells, sampled after pregnancy. The CDR3: CASSLALYNEQYF. CDR3 bases: TGCGCCAGCAGCTTGGCGTTGTACAACGAGCAGTACTTC.